Presented here are 30 T cell receptor beta chains from one specimen sequenced in a study of OX40 agonist ivuxolimab in advanced cancers. The library relied on the immunoSEQ multiplex PCR assay. TCRdb mirrors the immuneACCESS table, restricted to in-frame sequences. Some clones are absent from its copies; in checked studies, under half trace to an unresolved V gene, and the reason for the others is unknown. The sample table records around 80,000 clones; roughly 85% of these occur just once. The ten largest account for approximately 3.1% of the sample. The sample was CD4+ or CD8+ T cells sorted from blood, taken in a trial of the OX40 agonist ivuxolimab. These receptors originate from an adult with an advanced solid tumor such as melanoma, head and neck, liver or kidney cancer.

The rearrangement links TRBV19 to TRBJ1-6; 7 nucleotides align to TRBD1. V was pared by 5 bases and J by 14 bases, with 6 bases of the junction left unmatched. Germline V gives CDR1 LNHDA, CDR2 SQIVND (reference sequence). The CDR3 covers 12 residues. The CDR3 reads CASSARQGSLHF. The DNA of the CDR3 is TGTGCCAGTAGTGCCCGACAGGGATCCCTCCACTTT.

V and J are TRBV5-1 and TRBJ2-1; 12 positions match TRBD2. With 0 bases clipped from V and 10 bases from J, the junction kept 2 bases outside the gene matches. The CDR3 length is 14 residues. CDR1 and CDR2 from the germline V gene are SGHRS and YFSETQ. The CDR3 loop reads CASSLGLAGVEQFF. CDR3 nucleotide sequence: TGCGCCAGCAGCTTGGGACTAGCGGGAGTAGAGCAGTTCTTC. The variable domain in full, with the rest retrieved from reference TRBV5-1 and TRBJ2-1, is KAGVTQTPRYLIKTRGQQVTLSCSPISGHRSVSWYQQTPGQGLQFLFEYFSETQRNKGNFPGRFSGRQFSNSRSEMNVSTLELGDSALYLCASSLGLAGVEQFFGPGTRLTVL.

The chain couples TRBV19 to TRBJ2-7; the D gene could be TRBD1 or TRBD2 (5 bases each). Germline loops: CDR1 LNHDA, CDR2 SQIVND (reference sequence). Deletions cut 5 bases from V and 7 bases from J, with 18 bases between. The CDR3 extends over 14 amino acids. CDR3 amino acids: CASSSWGPQEEQYF. CDR3 nucleotides: TGTGCCAGTAGTTCCTGGGGACCCCAGGAGGAGCAGTACTTC.

Sample share makes this clone medium-sized. This chain connects TRBV7-8 to TRBJ1-5; D remains unclear. V was clipped by 5 bases and J by 1 base, with 15 bases between them. Germline CDR1 is SGHVS and CDR2 is FQNEAQ. This CDR3 is 16 amino acids long. The CDR3 loop reads CASSIGPLRSNQPQHF. The CDR3 DNA is TGTGCCAGCAGCATCGGACCACTGAGGAGCAATCAGCCCCAGCATTTT.

The chain carries TRBV5-8 and TRBJ1-3; possibly TRBD1 for D (5 bases). Per germline, CDR1 SGHTS and CDR2 YDEGEE. Trimming pared 2 bases from V and 4 bases from J, leaving 7 bases between. This CDR3 comprises 13 residues. This CDR3 reads CASSFRGGNTIYF. In DNA, the CDR3 is TGTGCCAGCAGCTTTCGGGGGGGAAACACCATATATTTT.

The chain recombines TRBV6-5 with TRBJ1-5; D is unresolved. Germline V CDR1 and CDR2: MNHEY, SVGAGI. Trimming shortened V by 2 bases and J by 0 bases, and 2 bases separated the two germline ends. CDR3 length: 13 amino acids. CDR3 residues: CASSYNSNQPQHF. In DNA form, the CDR3 reads TGTGCCAGCAGTTACAATAGCAATCAGCCCCAGCATTTT.

The chain uses TRBV12-5 and TRBJ1-2, with 9 bases aligning to TRBD1. V lost 5 bases to trimming and J lost 2 bases; unmatched junction nucleotides: 18. The germline V gene has CDR1 LGHNT and CDR2 FRNRAP. This CDR3 is built from 19 residues. The CDR3 loop is CASGARDPGQGKANYGYTF. The CDR3 nucleotides read TGTGCTAGTGGTGCCCGGGACCCGGGACAGGGTAAAGCGAACTATGGCTACACCTTC.

V gene TRBV5-1 combines with J gene TRBJ1-3; tentative D call: TRBD1 (6 bases). Trimming pared 1 base from V and 0 bases from J, leaving 14 bases between. The CDR3 extends over 17 amino acids. Per the germline V gene, CDR1 is SGHRS and CDR2 is YFSETQ. Here the CDR3 reads CASSLFAGASSGNTIYF. The CDR3 coding sequence is TGCGCCAGCAGCTTGTTCGCAGGGGCTTCCTCTGGAAACACCATATATTTT. Complete variable domain (other parts from reference TRBV5-1 and TRBJ1-3): KAGVTQTPRYLIKTRGQQVTLSCSPISGHRSVSWYQQTPGQGLQFLFEYFSETQRNKGNFPGRFSGRQFSNSRSEMNVSTLELGDSALYLCASSLFAGASSGNTIYFGEGSWLTVV.

This clone was seen a single time. V and J are TRBV6-1 and TRBJ1-2; possibly TRBD1 for D (5 bases). The V gene's germline CDR1 is MNHNS and CDR2 SASEGT. The CDR3 spans 15 residues. Trimming stripped 2 bases from V and 6 bases from J, with 16 bases between. The CDR3 reads CASSERWEGWNGYTF. DNA for the CDR3: TGTGCCAGCAGTGAACGGTGGGAGGGGTGGAATGGCTACACCTTC.

CDR3 amino acids: CASSNSGYGYTF. Written as DNA, the CDR3 is TGTGCCAGCAGTAATTCCGGCTATGGCTACACCTTC. The chain has TRBV6-6 and TRBJ1-2; the D is unclear. Trimming stripped 5 bases from V and 4 bases from J, with 8 bases between. Germline CDR1 is MNHNY and CDR2 is SVGAGI (reference sequence). This CDR3 region has 12 residues.

The genes are TRBV25-1 and TRBJ2-1; 9 bases map to TRBD1. With V trimmed by 5 bases and J by 6 bases, 8 bases remained unmatched. The CDR3 extends over 15 amino acids. Per germline, CDR1 MGHDK and CDR2 SYGVNS. Here the CDR3 DNA reads TGTGCCAGCAGTCAGAGAGGGACAGGGACCAATGAGCAGTTCTTC. Translation: CASSQRGTGTNEQFF.

This sequence joins TRBV14 and TRBJ2-1, with a tentative D call TRBD2 (6 bases). Trimming left V 4 bases short and J 0 bases short, with 13 bases between. The germline CDR1 and CDR2 sequences are SGHDN and FVKESK. This CDR3 has 16 amino acids. CDR3 sequence reads: CASSPQEAGSYNEQFF. CDR3 DNA sequence: TGTGCCAGCAGCCCCCAGGAAGCGGGCTCCTACAATGAGCAGTTCTTC.

This CDR3 is CASSLRGQTTGYTF. For the CDR3, the DNA is TGTGCCAGCAGCTTAAGGGGACAGACCACGGGCTACACCTTC. V is TRBV7-2 and J is TRBJ1-2, with TRBD1 identical over 7 bases. This CDR3 spans 14 amino acids. After removal of 2 bases from V and 8 bases from J, the junction contained 8 bases not matched to a gene. Germline CDR1 SGHTA, CDR2 FQGNSA.

This chain joins TRBV7-2 and TRBJ1-1, with D tentatively TRBD1 (5 bases). Germline V lookup: CDR1 SGHTA, CDR2 FQGNSA. V lost 0 bases, J lost 5 bases, and 13 bases lay in between. This CDR3 is 15 amino acids long. The CDR3 here is CASSLAVRAGTEAFF. The CDR3 bases are TGTGCCAGCAGCTTAGCGGTCAGGGCGGGAACTGAAGCTTTCTTT.

This clone occurred once. The rearrangement joins TRBV28 to TRBJ1-6; no firm D call. Germline V CDR1 and CDR2: MDHEN, SYDVKM. Trimming took off 5 bases at V and 6 bases at J, with 11 bases between the two ends. The CDR3 runs 14 residues. DNA for the CDR3: TGTGCCAGCAGTGTGGGTGTCGCTAATTCACCCCTCCACTTT. It specifies CASSVGVANSPLHF.

This chain joins TRBV9 and TRBJ2-1; D gene uncertain. The ends were cut back, 0 bases at V and 0 bases at J, with 7 bases in the middle. The CDR3 extends over 15 amino acids. The germline V gene has CDR1 SGDLS and CDR2 YYNGEE. The CDR3 sequence is CASSVEASSYNEQFF. As DNA, the CDR3 is TGTGCCAGCAGCGTAGAAGCAAGCTCCTACAATGAGCAGTTCTTC.

The chain is built from TRBV18 and TRBJ2-2; D is perhaps TRBD1 (6 bases). Trimming took off 6 bases at V and 6 bases at J, with 14 bases between the two ends. The CDR3 has 14 amino acids. CDR1 and CDR2 (germline): KGHSH, LQKENI. Here the CDR3 reads CASSSDSRAGELFF. CDR3 bases: TGTGCCAGCTCGTCGGACAGTAGGGCCGGGGAGCTGTTTTTT.

This chain links TRBV14 with TRBJ2-1; D is uncertain. V lost 1 base to trimming and J lost 7 bases, with 11 bases between them. The CDR3 has 14 residues. Germline V gene lookup returns CDR1 SGHDN and CDR2 FVKESK. In nucleotides, the CDR3 is TGTGCCAGCAGCCAAGTAATAGCTCCAAATGAGCAGTTCTTC. It codes for CASSQVIAPNEQFF.

This rearrangement joins TRBV10-3 to TRBJ1-1; D gene ambiguous. This CDR3 is built from 14 residues. Germline assignment: CDR1 ENHRY and CDR2 SYGVKD. V was pared by 9 bases and J by 3 bases, with 17 bases between. CDR3 residues: CAIATTRGDTEAFF. CDR3 in DNA: TGTGCCATAGCGACTACTCGGGGAGACACTGAAGCTTTCTTT.

This clone was detected a few times. The gene calls are TRBV12-5 and TRBJ1-2; D is unresolved. This CDR3 is 15 amino acids long. Trimming stripped 0 bases from V and 8 bases from J, with 16 bases between. Germline CDR1 reads LGHNT; CDR2 reads FRNRAP. In nucleotides, the CDR3 is TGTGCTAGTGGTTTGGTCCGGGCCTTAACCGCCGGCTACACCTTC. Translation gives CASGLVRALTAGYTF. Drawing the rest from reference TRBV12-5 and TRBJ1-2, the complete variable domain is DARVTQTPRHKVTEMGQEVTMRCQPILGHNTVFWYRQTMMQGLELLAYFRNRAPLDDSGMPKDRFSAEMPDATLATLKIQPSEPRDSAVYFCASGLVRALTAGYTFGSGTRLTVV.

J is TRBJ2-7 and V is TRBV6-5; TRBD2 agrees at 13 bases. The junction had 5 bases not matched to a gene; V was cut back by 6 bases and J by 3 bases. The CDR3 extends over 15 amino acids. CDR1 is MNHEY and CDR2 is SVGAGI in the germline V gene. The CDR3: CASRTSGGAIYEQYF. The CDR3 DNA follows: TGTGCCAGCAGAACTAGCGGGGGGGCCATCTACGAGCAGTACTTC.

The J gene is TRBJ2-1, the V gene TRBV11-2; D gene uncertain. Germline loops: CDR1 SGHAT, CDR2 FQNNGV. The CDR3 length is 12 residues. Trimming took off 5 bases at V and 7 bases at J, with 9 bases between the two ends. This CDR3 is CASSPDRNEQFF. The DNA of the CDR3 is TGTGCCAGCAGCCCGGACCGAAATGAGCAGTTCTTC.

The sample holds one count of this clone. Other DNA sequences in this specimen translate into the identical CDR3. The chain recombines TRBV7-2 with TRBJ1-5; D is possibly TRBD1 (5 bases). CDR1 is SGHTA and CDR2 is FQGNSA in the germline V gene. V was trimmed by 5 bases and J by 3 bases, leaving 8 bases between them. The length of the CDR3 is 13 residues. The CDR3 spells CASSRQSNQPQHF. For the CDR3, the DNA is TGTGCCAGCAGCCGACAGTCCAATCAGCCCCAGCATTTT.

The chain links TRBV30 to TRBJ1-5; tentative D call: TRBD1 (5 bases). The CDR3 totals 16 residues. Trimming cost V 1 base and J 5 bases, with 18 bases left between them. Germline-derived CDR1 and CDR2 are GTSNPN and SVGIG (reference sequence). The chain's CDR3 is CAWSESFRAMDQPQHF. CDR3 in DNA: TGTGCCTGGAGTGAGTCTTTCAGGGCGATGGATCAGCCCCAGCATTTT.

The chain joins TRBV4-3 to TRBJ1-2; tentative D call: TRBD1 (5 bases). The CDR3 runs to 17 residues. Germline V gene lookup returns CDR1 LGHNA and CDR2 YSLEER. Deletions cut 0 bases from V and 2 bases from J, with 16 bases between. The CDR3 reads CASSQEGFGGANYGYTF. CDR3 DNA sequence: TGCGCCAGCAGCCAAGAAGGGTTTGGGGGAGCAAACTATGGCTACACCTTC.

The V gene is TRBV9, the J gene TRBJ2-5, with D possibly TRBD1 on 5 matching bases. The CDR3 extends over 15 amino acids. V lost 0 bases, J lost 2 bases, and 11 bases lay in between. The germline CDR1 and CDR2 sequences are SGDLS and YYNGEE. This CDR3 is CASSVVDSRQETQYF. As DNA, the CDR3 is TGTGCCAGCAGCGTAGTCGACAGCAGACAAGAGACCCAGTACTTC.

The chain carries TRBV5-4 and TRBJ2-2; a possible D gene is TRBD1 (6 bases). The germline V gene has CDR1 SGHNT and CDR2 YYREEE (reference sequence). This CDR3 region has 15 residues. V was trimmed by 4 bases and J by 0 bases, leaving 10 bases between them. The CDR3 is CASSLGTPNTGELFF. The CDR3 DNA is TGTGCCAGCAGCCTCGGGACACCGAACACCGGGGAGCTGTTTTTT.

This clone appeared a single time. The genes are TRBV6-5 and TRBJ1-2, with a tentative D call TRBD1 (6 bases). Germline CDR1 reads MNHEY; CDR2 reads SVGAGI. The CDR3 contains 13 residues. The V end was cut by 2 bases, the J end by 4 bases, with 8 bases between. This CDR3 is CASSYTGSYGYTF. The CDR3, as DNA: TGTGCCAGCAGTTACACAGGGAGCTATGGCTACACCTTC.

The V gene is TRBV6-5, the J gene TRBJ2-2, with 12 bases that match TRBD2. The V segment lost 5 bases and the J segment 5 bases; nucleotides outside the gene matches: 3. The germline gives CDR1 MNHEY, CDR2 SVGAGI. This CDR3 has 15 amino acids. DNA for the CDR3: TGTGCCAGCAGTAGCGGACTAGCGGGAACCGGGGAGCTGTTTTTT. Translation: CASSSGLAGTGELFF.

CDR3 loop: CASSYLGTGTYEQYF. For the CDR3, the DNA is TGTGCCAGCAGTTACTTAGGGACAGGGACCTACGAGCAGTACTTC. The chain has TRBV6-6 and TRBJ2-7; 9 bases map to TRBD1. Germline-derived CDR1 and CDR2 are MNHNY and SVGAGI (reference sequence). This CDR3 region has 15 residues. V lost 1 base, J lost 2 bases, and 3 bases stayed unmatched.